Listed here are 14 T cell receptor beta chains from one sample, sequenced in a study of blood T cell repertoires in COVID-19. TCRdb's copy holds only in-frame clones and misses some; the assay was immunoSEQ multiplex PCR. Of 150,000 to 200,000 clones in the sample, around 86% were seen once. The material sequenced was peripheral blood. Source of these receptors: a man in his sixties with acute or convalescent COVID-19.

The genes are TRBV23-1 and TRBJ1-3; TRBD1 aligns across 7 bases. TRBV23-1 has ORF status, its function being uncertain. There are 16 residues in the CDR3. V gave up 2 bases and J gave up 4 bases; unmatched junction bases: 8. CDR3 amino acids: CASSQMSGGYGNTIYF. As DNA, the CDR3 is TGCGCCAGCAGTCAAATGTCAGGGGGGTACGGAAACACCATATATTTT.

The gene calls are TRBV7-3 and TRBJ2-3; the D gene is possibly TRBD2 (5 bases). This CDR3 region has 13 residues. The germline gives CDR1 SGHTA, CDR2 FQGTGA. V lost 5 bases, J lost 5 bases, and 11 bases lay in between. Written as DNA, the CDR3 is TGTGCCAGCAGCCCCTTAAGCGGAGATACGCAGTATTTT. Residues: CASSPLSGDTQYF.

The chain employs TRBV19 and TRBJ2-5, with 9 bases fitting TRBD1. CDR1 and CDR2 from the germline V gene are LNHDA and SQIVND (reference sequence). The CDR3 consists of 15 residues. After removal of 4 bases from V and 5 bases from J, the junction contained 8 bases not matched to a gene. The CDR3: CASSTKGQGWETQYF. DNA for the CDR3: TGTGCCAGTAGTACAAAAGGACAGGGGTGGGAGACCCAGTACTTC. Based on the CDR3 plus reference TRBV19 and TRBJ2-5, the full variable domain is DGGITQSPKYLFRKEGQNVTLSCEQNLNHDAMYWYRQDPGQGLRLIYYSQIVNDFQKGDIAEGYSVSREKKESFPLTVTSAQKNPTAFYLCASSTKGQGWETQYFGPGTRLLVL.

The chain combines TRBV7-3 with TRBJ2-2, with 7 bases that match TRBD1. The germline V gene has CDR1 SGHTA and CDR2 FQGTGA. V lost 5 bases to trimming and J lost 4 bases; unmatched junction nucleotides: 7. The CDR3 runs 15 residues. This CDR3 is CASSPRTGPTGELFF. DNA for the CDR3: TGTGCCAGCAGCCCCCGGACAGGTCCCACCGGGGAGCTGTTTTTT.

V gene TRBV5-4 combines with J gene TRBJ1-4; 11 bases match TRBD1. This CDR3 is 16 amino acids long. The germline gives CDR1 SGHNT, CDR2 YYREEE (reference sequence). The trim removed 1 base at V and 8 bases at J, leaving 7 bases unmatched. The CDR3 spells CASSLRWDRGKEKLFF. The CDR3 DNA is TGTGCCAGCAGCTTGCGCTGGGACAGGGGGAAGGAAAAACTGTTTTTT.

The rearrangement joins TRBV10-3 to TRBJ2-1; 7 positions match TRBD2. The ends lost 10 bases at V and 9 bases at J; junction bases unmatched: 18. From germline, CDR1 is ENHRY and CDR2 SYGVKD. The length of the CDR3 is 15 residues. DNA of the CDR3: TGTGCCAGTAGGACGGGGACTATACAATATGGTGAGCAGTTCTTC. This gives the protein CASRTGTIQYGEQFF.

The chain combines TRBV27 with TRBJ1-1; TRBD1 matches at 7 bases. Germline CDR1 and CDR2: MNHEY and SMNVEV (reference sequence). J was trimmed by 1 base and V by 2 bases; bases with no gene match: 7. This CDR3 is built from 16 residues. The DNA of the CDR3 is TGTGCCAGCAGTTTACGCGGGACAGCTTCGAACACTGAAGCTTTCTTT. The encoded protein is CASSLRGTASNTEAFF.

The chain has TRBV4-1 and TRBJ2-7; no definite D call. From germline, CDR1 is MGHRA and CDR2 YSYEKL. The V end lost 0 bases, the J end lost 1 base, and 22 bases lay between the germline ends. CDR3 length: 19 residues. CDR3 sequence reads: CASSQDPKRTPPYSYEQYF. DNA for the CDR3: TGCGCCAGCAGCCAAGATCCGAAGCGCACCCCACCATATTCCTACGAGCAGTACTTC.

The chain uses TRBV23-1 and TRBJ1-5, with 8 positions matching TRBD1. TRBV23-1 is assigned to the ORF class and has an uncertain function. V was pared by 2 bases and J by 7 bases, with 10 bases of the junction left unmatched. The CDR3 sequence is 16 residues long. Here the CDR3 reads CASSQGQGEFEQPQHF. CDR3 DNA sequence: TGCGCCAGCAGTCAAGGACAGGGAGAGTTCGAACAGCCCCAGCATTTT.

This clone has more than one count but fewer than ten. V gene TRBV13 combines with J gene TRBJ1-1, with D tentatively TRBD1 (5 bases). CDR1 is PRHDT and CDR2 is FYEKMQ in the germline V gene (reference sequence). Trimming removed 1 base from V and 4 bases from J, with 7 bases in between. The CDR3 runs to 13 residues. DNA for the CDR3: TGTGCCAGCAGCTTAGAGGGGTCCACTGAAGCTTTCTTT. This sequence encodes CASSLEGSTEAFF.

The chain combines TRBV19 with TRBJ1-1; D is unclear. V was shortened by 4 bases and J by 4 bases, with 10 bases between the two germline ends. The CDR3 totals 13 residues. The V gene's germline CDR1 is LNHDA and CDR2 SQIVND (reference sequence). The CDR3 nucleotides read TGTGCCAGTAGTACTCACCTGGCCACTGAAGCTTTCTTT. The encoded protein is CASSTHLATEAFF.

This sequence joins TRBV6-5 and TRBJ1-5; maybe TRBD1 (6 bases). Germline V gives CDR1 MNHEY, CDR2 SVGAGI. V was shortened by 6 bases and J by 4 bases, with 16 bases between the two germline ends. This CDR3 contains 15 residues. The CDR3 reads CASRLNRDTNQPQHF. Written as DNA, the CDR3 is TGTGCCAGCAGGTTAAACCGGGACACTAATCAGCCCCAGCATTTT.

The chain couples TRBV5-5 to TRBJ2-1; D may be TRBD1 (5 bases). Trimming left V 6 bases short and J 4 bases short, with 14 bases between. This CDR3 has 14 residues. Germline-derived CDR1 and CDR2 are SGHKS and YYEKEE (reference sequence). The CDR3 bases are TGTGCCAGCACCCACTCAGGGTCATACAATGAGCAGTTCTTC. As protein: CASTHSGSYNEQFF.

V is TRBV6-5 and J is TRBJ2-7, with 9 bases that match TRBD1. The CDR3 has 14 amino acids. The trim removed 5 bases at V and 5 bases at J, leaving 7 bases unmatched. The V gene's germline CDR1 is MNHEY and CDR2 SVGAGI. CDR3 sequence: CASSTLQGADEQYF. The CDR3 DNA sequence: TGTGCCAGCAGTACCCTACAGGGGGCAGACGAGCAGTACTTC.